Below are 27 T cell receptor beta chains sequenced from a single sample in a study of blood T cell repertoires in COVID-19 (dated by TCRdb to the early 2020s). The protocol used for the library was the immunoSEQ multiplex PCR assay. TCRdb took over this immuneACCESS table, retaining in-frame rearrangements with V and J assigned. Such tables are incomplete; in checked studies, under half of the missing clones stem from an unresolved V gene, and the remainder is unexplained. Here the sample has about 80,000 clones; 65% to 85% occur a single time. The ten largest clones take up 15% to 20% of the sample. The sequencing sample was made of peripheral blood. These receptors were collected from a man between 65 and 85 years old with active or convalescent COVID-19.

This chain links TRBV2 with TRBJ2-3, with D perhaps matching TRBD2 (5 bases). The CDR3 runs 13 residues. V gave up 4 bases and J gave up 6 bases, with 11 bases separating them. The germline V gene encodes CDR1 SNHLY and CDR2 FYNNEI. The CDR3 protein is CASSGARRDTQYF. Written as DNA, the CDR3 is TGTGCCAGCAGTGGGGCACGGAGGGATACGCAGTATTTT.

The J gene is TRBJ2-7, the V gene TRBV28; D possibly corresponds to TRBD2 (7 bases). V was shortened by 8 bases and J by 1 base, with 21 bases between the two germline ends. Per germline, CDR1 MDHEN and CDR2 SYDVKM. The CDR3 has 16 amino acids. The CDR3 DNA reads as TGTGCCAGCGCAAAAAGTGAGGGAGGGGGGTCCTACGAGCAGTACTTC. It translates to CASAKSEGGGSYEQYF.

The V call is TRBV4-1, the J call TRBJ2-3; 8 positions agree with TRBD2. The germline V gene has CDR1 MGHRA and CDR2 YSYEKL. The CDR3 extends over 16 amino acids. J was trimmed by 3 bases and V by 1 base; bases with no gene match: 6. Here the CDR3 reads CASSQVMGLVTDTQYF. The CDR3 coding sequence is TGCGCCAGCAGCCAAGTTATGGGACTAGTGACAGATACGCAGTATTTT.

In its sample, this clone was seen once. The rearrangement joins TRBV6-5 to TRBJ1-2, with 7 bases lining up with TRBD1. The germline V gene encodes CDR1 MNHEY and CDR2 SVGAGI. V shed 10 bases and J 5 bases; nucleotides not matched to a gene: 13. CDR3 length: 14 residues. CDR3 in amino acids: CAIFRGTVGYGYTF. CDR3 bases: TGTGCCATCTTCCGAGGGACAGTTGGGTATGGCTACACCTTC.

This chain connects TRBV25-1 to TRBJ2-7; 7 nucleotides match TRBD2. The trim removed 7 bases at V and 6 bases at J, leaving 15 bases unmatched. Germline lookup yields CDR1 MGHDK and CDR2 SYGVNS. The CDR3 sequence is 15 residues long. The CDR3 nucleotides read TGTGCCAGCAAGAAATCCGCAGGGAGGGGAGGCGAGCAGTACTTC. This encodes CASKKSAGRGGEQYF.

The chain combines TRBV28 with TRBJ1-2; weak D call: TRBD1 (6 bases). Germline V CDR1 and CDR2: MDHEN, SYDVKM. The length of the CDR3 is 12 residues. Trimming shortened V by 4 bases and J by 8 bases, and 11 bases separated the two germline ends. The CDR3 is CASSSYRDGYTF. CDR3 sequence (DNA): TGTGCCAGCAGTTCCTACAGGGACGGCTACACCTTC.

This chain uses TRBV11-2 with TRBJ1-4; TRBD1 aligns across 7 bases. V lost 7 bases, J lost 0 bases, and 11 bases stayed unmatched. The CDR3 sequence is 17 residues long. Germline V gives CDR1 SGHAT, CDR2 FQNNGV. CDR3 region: CASTPGRGYATNEKLFF. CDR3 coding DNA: TGTGCCAGCACCCCCGGCAGGGGGTATGCAACTAATGAAAAACTGTTTTTT.

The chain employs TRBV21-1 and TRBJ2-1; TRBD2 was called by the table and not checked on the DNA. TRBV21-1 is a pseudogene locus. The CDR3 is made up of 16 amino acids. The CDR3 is CASSRPTSGVYNEQFF. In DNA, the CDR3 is TGTGCCAGCAGTCGACCCACTAGCGGGGTTTACAATGAGCAGTTCTTC.

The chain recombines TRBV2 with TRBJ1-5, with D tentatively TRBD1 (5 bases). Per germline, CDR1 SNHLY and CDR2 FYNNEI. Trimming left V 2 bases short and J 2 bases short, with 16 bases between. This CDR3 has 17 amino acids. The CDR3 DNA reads TGTGCCAGCAGTGAAATGGGGCAGGCTTTGGGCAATCAGCCCCAGCATTTT. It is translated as CASSEMGQALGNQPQHF. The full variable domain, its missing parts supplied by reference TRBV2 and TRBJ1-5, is EPEVTQTPSHQVTQMGQEVILRCVPISNHLYFYWYRQILGQKVEFLVSFYNNEISEKSEIFDDQFSVERPDGSNFTLKIRSTKLEDSAMYFCASSEMGQALGNQPQHFGDGTRLSIL.

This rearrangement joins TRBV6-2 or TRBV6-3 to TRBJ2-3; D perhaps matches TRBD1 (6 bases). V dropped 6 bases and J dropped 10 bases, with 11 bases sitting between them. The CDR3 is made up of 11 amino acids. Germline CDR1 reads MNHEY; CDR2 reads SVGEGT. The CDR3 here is CASSQGLAQYF. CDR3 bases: TGTGCCAGCAGCCAGGGGTTGGCGCAGTATTTT.

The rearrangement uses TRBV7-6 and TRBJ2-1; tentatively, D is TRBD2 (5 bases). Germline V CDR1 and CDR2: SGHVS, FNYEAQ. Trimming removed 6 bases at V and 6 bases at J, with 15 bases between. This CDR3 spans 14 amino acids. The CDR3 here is CASSSRGGSNEQFF. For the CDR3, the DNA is TGTGCCAGCAGTTCCCGGGGTGGTTCCAATGAGCAGTTCTTC.

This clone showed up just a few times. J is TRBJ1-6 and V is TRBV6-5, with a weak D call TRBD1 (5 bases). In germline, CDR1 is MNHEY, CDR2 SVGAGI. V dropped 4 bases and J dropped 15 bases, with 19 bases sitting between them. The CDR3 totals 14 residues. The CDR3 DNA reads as TGTGCCAGCAGTTCCCCCCGAGCCTGGGGCCGCCTCCACTTT. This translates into CASSSPRAWGRLHF.

The CDR3 sequence is CASSLSPQEKLFF. The CDR3 bases are TGTGCCAGCAGCTTGAGCCCTCAAGAAAAACTGTTTTTT. The chain links TRBV5-6 to TRBJ1-4; D uncertain. Germline assignment: CDR1 SGHDT and CDR2 YYEEEE. The CDR3 is made up of 13 amino acids. Trimming cost V 1 base and J 8 bases, with 9 bases left between them.

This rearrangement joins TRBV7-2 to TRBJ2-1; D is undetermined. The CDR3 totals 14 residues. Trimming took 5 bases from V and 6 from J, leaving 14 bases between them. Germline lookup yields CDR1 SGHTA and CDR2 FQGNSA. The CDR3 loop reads CASSPPYSGNEQFF. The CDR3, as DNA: TGTGCCAGCAGCCCCCCATATTCCGGCAATGAGCAGTTCTTC.

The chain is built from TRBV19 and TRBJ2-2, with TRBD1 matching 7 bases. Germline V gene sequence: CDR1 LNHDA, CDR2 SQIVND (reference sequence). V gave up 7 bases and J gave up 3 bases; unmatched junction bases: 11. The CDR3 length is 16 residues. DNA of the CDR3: TGTGCCAGTACCTCAAGGGGGCTTGGGGACACCGGGGAGCTGTTTTTT. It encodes CASTSRGLGDTGELFF.

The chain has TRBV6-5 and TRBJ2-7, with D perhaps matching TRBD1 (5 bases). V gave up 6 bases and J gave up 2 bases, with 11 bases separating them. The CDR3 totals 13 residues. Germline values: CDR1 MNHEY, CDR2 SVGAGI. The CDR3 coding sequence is TGTGCCAGCAGACACGACAGTACCTACGAGCAGTACTTC. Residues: CASRHDSTYEQYF.

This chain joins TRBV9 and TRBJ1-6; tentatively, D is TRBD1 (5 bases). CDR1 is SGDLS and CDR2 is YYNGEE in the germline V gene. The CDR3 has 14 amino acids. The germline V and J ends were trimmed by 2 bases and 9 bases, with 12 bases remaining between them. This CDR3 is CASSVDIGVSPLHF. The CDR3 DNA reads TGTGCCAGCAGCGTGGACATAGGAGTTTCACCCCTCCACTTT.

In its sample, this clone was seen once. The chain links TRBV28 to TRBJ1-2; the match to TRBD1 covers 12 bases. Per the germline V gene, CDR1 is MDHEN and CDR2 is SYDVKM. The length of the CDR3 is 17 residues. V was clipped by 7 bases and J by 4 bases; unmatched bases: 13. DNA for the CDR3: TGTGCCAGCATCTCCTGGGGACAGGGGGCCAACGTCTATGGCTACACCTTC. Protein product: CASISWGQGANVYGYTF.

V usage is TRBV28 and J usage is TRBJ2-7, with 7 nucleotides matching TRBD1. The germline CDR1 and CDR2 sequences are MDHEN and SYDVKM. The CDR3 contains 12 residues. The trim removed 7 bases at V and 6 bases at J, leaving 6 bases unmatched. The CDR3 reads CASTGQVIEQYF. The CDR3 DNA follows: TGTGCCAGCACCGGACAGGTTATCGAGCAGTACTTC.

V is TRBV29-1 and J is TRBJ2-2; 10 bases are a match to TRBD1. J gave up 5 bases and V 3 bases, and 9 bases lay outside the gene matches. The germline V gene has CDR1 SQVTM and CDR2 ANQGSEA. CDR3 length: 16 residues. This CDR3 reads CSVESRDRGYTGELFF. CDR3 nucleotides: TGCAGCGTTGAGAGCCGGGACAGGGGATATACCGGGGAGCTGTTTTTT.

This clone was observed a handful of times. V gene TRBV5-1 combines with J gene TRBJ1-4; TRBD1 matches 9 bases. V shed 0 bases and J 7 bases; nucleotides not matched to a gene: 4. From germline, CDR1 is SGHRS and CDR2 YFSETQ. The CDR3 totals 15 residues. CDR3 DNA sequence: TGCGCCAGCAGCTTGGGGGACAGGGAGGGTGAAAAACTGTTTTTT. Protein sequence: CASSLGDREGEKLFF.

The CDR3 region has the DNA TGTGCCAGCAGCTTGGGAGTTCGGGAGACCCAGTACTTC. It encodes CASSLGVRETQYF. The V gene is TRBV5-6, the J gene TRBJ2-5; D not resolved. The germline gives CDR1 SGHDT, CDR2 YYEEEE. CDR3 size: 13 residues. V lost 0 bases and J 5 bases, leaving 8 bases between the germline ends.

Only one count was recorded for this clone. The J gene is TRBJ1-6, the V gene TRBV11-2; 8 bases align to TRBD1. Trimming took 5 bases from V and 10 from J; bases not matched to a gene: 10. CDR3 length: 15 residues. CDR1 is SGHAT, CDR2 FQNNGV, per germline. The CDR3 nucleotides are TGTGCCAGCAGCCCTCAGACAGGGGTGGGCTCACCCCTCCACTTT. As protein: CASSPQTGVGSPLHF.

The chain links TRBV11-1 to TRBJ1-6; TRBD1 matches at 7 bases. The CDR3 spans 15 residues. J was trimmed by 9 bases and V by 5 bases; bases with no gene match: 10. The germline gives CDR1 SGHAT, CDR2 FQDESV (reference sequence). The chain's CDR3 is CASSKLGTETSPLHF. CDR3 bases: TGTGCCAGCAGCAAACTGGGGACAGAGACTTCACCCCTCCACTTT.

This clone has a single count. The CDR3 region has the DNA TGTGCCAGCAGTGAAGCAGGTAGCGAGATCTACGAGCAGTACTTC. This translates into CASSEAGSEIYEQYF. V and J are TRBV6-1 and TRBJ2-7; possible D gene TRBD2, 5 bases. Trimming shortened V by 0 bases and J by 3 bases, and 12 bases separated the two germline ends. The CDR3 loop spans 15 amino acids. The germline V gene encodes CDR1 MNHNS and CDR2 SASEGT.

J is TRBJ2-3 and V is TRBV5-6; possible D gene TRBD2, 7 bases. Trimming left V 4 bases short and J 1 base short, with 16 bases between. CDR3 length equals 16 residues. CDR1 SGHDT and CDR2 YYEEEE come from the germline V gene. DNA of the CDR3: TGTGCCAGCAGCCCAGAGGGGGGGTTGGGCACAGATACGCAGTATTTT. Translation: CASSPEGGLGTDTQYF.

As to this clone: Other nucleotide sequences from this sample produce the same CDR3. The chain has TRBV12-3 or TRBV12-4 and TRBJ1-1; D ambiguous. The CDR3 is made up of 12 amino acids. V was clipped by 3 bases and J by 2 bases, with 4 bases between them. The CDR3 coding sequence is TGTGCCAGCAGTTTTAGTAACACTGAAGCTTTCTTT. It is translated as CASSFSNTEAFF.